Here is one TCR beta chain with its context. Its antigen is undetermined. The sample originates from a study of shared clonotypes between healthy human individuals. General study points: Larger estimated richness was generally recorded for naive subsets relative to memory subsets. Sequencing of the sorted subsets was shown by rarefaction to be incomplete despite large depth.

The data were produced by immunoSEQ multiplex PCR, yet TCRdb's version contains in-frame clones alone and is incomplete. This table has approximately 600,000 clones, 95% appearing once. CD45RO negativity and positive selection for CCR7 defined naive CD8 cells, a population that excluded terminally differentiated effector memory CD45RA+ cells. Deletions cut 2 bases from V and 4 bases from J, with 11 bases between. The CDR3 spans 15 residues. CDR1 and CDR2 from the germline V gene are MNHNS and SASEGT. The clonotype originates from a woman aged 25-40 years in good health. The chain joins TRBV6-1 to TRBJ2-2; D could derive from TRBD1 or TRBD2 (5 bases each). Sequences were obtained from naive CD8+ T cells sorted from blood. In DNA form, the CDR3 reads TGTGCCAGCAGTGAATCTCGGGACCGCACCGGGGAGCTGTTTTTT. This codes for CASSESRDRTGELFF.